This T cell receptor (beta chain) was recorded in a study of blood T cell repertoires in COVID-19. Study as a whole: Nucleic acid was either cDNA or gDNA, and it came from T cells, B-cell-depleted T cells, or PBMCs.

The CDR3 is 15 amino acids. The V and J ends lost 5 bases and 0 bases, in that order; junction bases with no gene match: 3. The germline gives CDR1 SGHNT, CDR2 YENEEA. The assay was immunoSEQ multiplex PCR, and TCRdb's table has in-frame clones only and misses some. The sample contains some 75,000 clones, less than 90% of which appear only once. Sequenced input: peripheral blood. The chain carries TRBV11-3 and TRBJ2-2; 7 bases align to TRBD2. The sequence derives from a middle-aged man with COVID-19, enrolled during active disease. The CDR3 reads CASSMTSTNTGELFF. The CDR3, as DNA: TGTGCCAGCAGCATGACTAGCACGAACACCGGGGAGCTGTTTTTT.